The sequence of this TCR beta chain was determined in a study of T cell responses to AZD1222 COVID-19 vaccine. The study's findings and limits: Every sample of the repertoires postdated the peak T cell response.

This CDR3 contains 12 residues. Germline V gene data show CDR1 as LGHNA and CDR2 as YNFKEQ. Deletions cut 6 bases from V and 3 bases from J, with 9 bases between. A remark on this clone: Its antigen is not known.

Here immunoSEQ multiplex PCR was the method, and the copy in TCRdb shows in-frame clones only, minus some. The sample lists tens of thousands of clones, 85% to 90% seen once, with approximately 30% in the top ten. The TCR sequence derives from an adult in good health. Sequenced here: peripheral blood, sampled on day 0 of AZD1222 vaccination. The chain is built from TRBV4-2 and TRBJ2-7, with a tentative D call TRBD2 (5 bases). CDR3 coding DNA: TGTGCCAGCAGTAGAGGGAGCTACGAGCAGTACTTC. Translated: CASSRGSYEQYF.